This entry features one T cell receptor beta chain sequence. The sample comes from a study of blood T cell repertoires in COVID-19. CDR1 is LGHNA and CDR2 is YNFKEQ in the germline V gene. V was clipped by 0 bases and J by 0 bases; unmatched bases: 0. CDR3 length: 16 residues. Authors' processing steps: Reference gene primer amplification gave estimated nucleated cell counts. Here immunoSEQ multiplex PCR was the method, and the copy in TCRdb shows in-frame clones only, minus some. V and J calls and clone size come straight from that table; D and trimming were deduced from the DNA. The sample lists fewer than 90,000 clones; more than 65% were seen once.

This clonotype originated in a man aged 65 to 85 with COVID-19, enrolled during active disease. The sample was peripheral blood. This chain connects TRBV4-2 to TRBJ2-1; 9 nucleotides agree with TRBD2. The CDR3 spells CASSQDSGSSYNEQFF. The DNA of the CDR3 is TGTGCCAGCAGCCAAGATAGCGGGAGCTCCTACAATGAGCAGTTCTTC.